One and the same sample provided the 5 T cell receptor beta chains below, sequenced in a study of T cells in localized non-small cell lung cancer. Here immunoSEQ multiplex PCR was the method, and the copy in TCRdb shows in-frame clones only, minus some. The sample yields around 1,800 clones, 25% to 30% seen once. Here the sequenced sample was normal lung tissue next to the tumor, taken before any cancer treatment. The receptors stem from a male donor older than 55 with stage II squamous cell lung carcinoma.

V gene TRBV9 combines with J gene TRBJ2-5; 11 bases align to TRBD2. The V gene's germline CDR1 is SGDLS and CDR2 YYNGEE. The CDR3 spans 16 residues. The junction had 9 bases not matched to a gene; V was cut back by 3 bases and J by 5 bases. The CDR3 nucleotides are TGTGCCAGCAGCGCTTTAGCGGGGGGGCAGAGGGAGACCCAGTACTTC. This encodes CASSALAGGQRETQYF.

This clone is deemed large. CDR3 region: CASSPPTVHNSPLHF. The CDR3 DNA sequence: TGTGCCAGTAGTCCCCCGACGGTACATAATTCACCCCTCCACTTT. This chain links TRBV19 with TRBJ1-6; D is ambiguous. The CDR3 is 15 residues long. Germline V gives CDR1 LNHDA, CDR2 SQIVND (reference sequence). V shed 5 bases and J shed 5 bases, with 13 bases lying between them.

This clone counts as medium-sized. The chain combines TRBV11-3 with TRBJ1-1; D not certain. The CDR3 runs to 17 residues. Trimming took 6 bases from V and 8 from J, leaving 28 bases between them. CDR1 and CDR2 from the germline V gene are SGHNT and YENEEA. CDR3 in amino acids: CASSPPSVQMRRTEAFF. The CDR3 DNA is TGTGCCAGCAGTCCACCGTCTGTGCAGATGCGGAGGACGGAAGCTTTCTTT. The full variable domain, in which reference TRBV11-3 and TRBJ1-1 provide the parts outside the CDR3, is EAGVVQSPRYKIIEKKQPVAFWCNPISGHNTLYWYLQNLGQGPELLIRYENEEAVDDSQLPKDRFSAERLKGVDSTLKIQPAELGDSAVYLCASSPPSVQMRRTEAFFGQGTRLTVV.

Relative to its sample, this clone is medium-sized. The CDR3 spells CASRLAGSTDTQYF. In DNA form, the CDR3 reads TGTGCCAGCCGACTAGCGGGAAGCACAGATACGCAGTATTTT. This chain joins TRBV6-8 and TRBJ2-3, with TRBD2 matching over 11 bases. After removal of 8 bases from V and 0 bases from J, the junction contained 1 base not matched to a gene. The V gene's germline CDR1 is MNHGY and CDR2 SAAAGT. CDR3 length equals 14 residues.

By share of the sample, this clone is large (0.1 to 1%). The chain combines TRBV11-3 with TRBJ2-2; 8 nucleotides agree with TRBD1. Looked up from germline, CDR1 is SGHNT and CDR2 is YENEEA. The CDR3 length is 14 residues. With V trimmed by 5 bases and J by 10 bases, 9 bases remained unmatched. The CDR3 region has the DNA TGTGCCAGCAGCCGAAGGACAGGGTTCGAGGAGCTGTTTTTT. Encoded protein: CASSRRTGFEELFF. Using reference TRBV11-3 and TRBJ2-2 for the parts outside the CDR3, the full variable domain is EAGVVQSPRYKIIEKKQPVAFWCNPISGHNTLYWYLQNLGQGPELLIRYENEEAVDDSQLPKDRFSAERLKGVDSTLKIQPAELGDSAVYLCASSRRTGFEELFFGEGSRLTVL.